A selection of T cell receptor beta chains follows, all from one sample in a study of blood T cell repertoires in COVID-19. Sequencing was performed with immunoSEQ multiplex PCR; in TCRdb, only in-frame clones are kept and a portion is missing. This table holds about 320,000 clones, about 88% found once. The sample taken for sequencing was PBMCs or T cells enriched from blood (not recorded which). The receptors were sampled from a man in his 60s who had recovered from COVID-19. CDR3s include the opening cysteine and the closing phenylalanine or tryptophan. D genes are given only for firm matches. Expanded clones are given a class, and other clones once, few, many or no size at all.

v_call,cdr3_length,j_call,clone_size,d_call,cdr3_nt,cdr3_aa
TRBV11-2,15,TRBJ2-1,NA,TRBD1,TGTGCCAGCAGCTTAGCCAGGGGGCCCTACAATGAGCAGTTCTTC,CASSLARGPYNEQFF
TRBV7-2,15,TRBJ1-5,NA,NA,TGTGCCAGCAGCTTACAGGCCCCCCCCAATCAGCCCCAGCATTTT,CASSLQAPPNQPQHF
TRBV2,15,TRBJ2-1,NA,NA,TGTGCCAGCAGTGAGTCTCCGAGCTCCTACAATGAGCAGTTCTTC,CASSESPSSYNEQFF
TRBV27,12,TRBJ1-5,NA,NA,TGTGCCAGCAGCACAGGAACACAGCCCCAGCATTTT,CASSTGTQPQHF
TRBV24-1,18,TRBJ2-5,NA,TRBD2,TGTGCCACCAGTGATCACACGACTAGCGGGGGGGCTAGAGAGACCCAGTACTTC,CATSDHTTSGGARETQYF
TRBV19,15,TRBJ2-2,few,TRBD1,TGTGCCAGTAGTTCTCGACAGGGGGCGGACGGGGAGCTGTTTTTT,CASSSRQGADGELFF
TRBV11-3,14,TRBJ1-1,NA,TRBD1,TGTGCCAGCAGCGTCCACAGGGGGACAAATGAAGCTTTCTTT,CASSVHRGTNEAFF
TRBV18,14,TRBJ1-1,NA,NA,TGTGCCAGCTCACCACGTGCCCGGGGAATTGAAGCTTTCTTT,CASSPRARGIEAFF
TRBV7-9,17,TRBJ2-3,NA,NA,TGTGCCAGCAGTCCATCGGCGGGAACGTCCCCCACAGATACGCAGTATTTT,CASSPSAGTSPTDTQYF
TRBV5-6,15,TRBJ2-3,NA,TRBD1,TGTGCCAGCAGCTTGTTGGGACAGTCCCTCCATACGCAGTATTTT,CASSLLGQSLHTQYF
TRBV23-1,15,TRBJ2-1,NA,TRBD1,TGCGCCAGCAGTCAATCAGGGGGCGCTGGAAATGAGCAGTTCTTC,CASSQSGGAGNEQFF
TRBV5-5,14,TRBJ2-7,NA,NA,TGTGCCAGCAGCTGGCAGGGGAAGCTAGACGAGCAGTACTTC,CASSWQGKLDEQYF
TRBV7-8,17,TRBJ1-5,NA,TRBD1,TGTGCCAGCAGCTTTTCCGGGACAGGGGGTAGCAATCAGCCCCAGCATTTT,CASSFSGTGGSNQPQHF
TRBV7-9,14,TRBJ2-7,few,TRBD1,TGTGCCAGCAGCTGGACAGGGAGCGCCTACGAGCAGTACTTC,CASSWTGSAYEQYF
TRBV24-1,14,TRBJ1-2,NA,NA,TGTGCCACCAGTGGGACAGAGGGGTTGGAGGGCTACACCTTC,CATSGTEGLEGYTF
TRBV7-2,18,TRBJ2-2,NA,TRBD1,TGTGCCAGCAGCCCCAGGGGACAGGGTCGATCCCCCACCGGGGAGCTGTTTTTT,CASSPRGQGRSPTGELFF
TRBV4-1,16,TRBJ2-7,NA,TRBD2,TGCGCCAGCAGCCAAGCGGTGGGTAGCGGGAGTTACGAGCAGTACTTC,CASSQAVGSGSYEQYF
TRBV7-2,13,TRBJ1-1,once,NA,TGTGCCAGCAGCCTCCAGGAAAACACTGAAGCTTTCTTT,CASSLQENTEAFF
TRBV24-1,16,TRBJ2-3,NA,TRBD2,TGTGCCACCAGTGACCCGAGCGGGAGTAGCACAGATACGCAGTATTTT,CATSDPSGSSTDTQYF
TRBV7-2,16,TRBJ1-6,NA,NA,TGTGCCAGCAGCTTAGCGGTAGGGACTAATAATTCACCCCTCCACTTT,CASSLAVGTNNSPLHF
TRBV3-1/TRBV3-2,12,TRBJ2-1,NA,NA,TGTGCCAGCAGCCAATGGAGCAATGAGCAGTTCTTC,CASSQWSNEQFF
TRBV29-1,15,TRBJ2-2,NA,TRBD2,TGCAGCGTGCTGGGACTAGCAGGGACCACCGGGGAGCTGTTTTTT,CSVLGLAGTTGELFF
TRBV29-1,13,TRBJ1-1,NA,NA,TGCAGCGTTGGGACCGGACAGAACACTGAAGCTTTCTTT,CSVGTGQNTEAFF
TRBV2,15,TRBJ2-7,NA,TRBD1,TGTGCCAGCAGTGGCCGGGACAGGGCTTCCCTCGAGCAGTACTTC,CASSGRDRASLEQYF
TRBV7-2,14,TRBJ2-3,NA,NA,TGTGCCAGCAGCTTTACAGGGATGACAGATACGCAGTATTTT,CASSFTGMTDTQYF
TRBV6-1,13,TRBJ1-5,NA,NA,TGTGCCAGCAGTGAGGGAGGGGTCCAGCCCCAGCATTTT,CASSEGGVQPQHF
TRBV11-3,14,TRBJ2-7,NA,NA,TGTGCCAGCAGCCCCCGCTCGCGGGGTTCCGAGCAGTACTTC,CASSPRSRGSEQYF
TRBV2,16,TRBJ1-5,few,TRBD1,TGTGCCAGCAGCGTGTTAGCAGGGGGTAGCAATCAGCCCCAGCATTTT,CASSVLAGGSNQPQHF
TRBV5-1,15,TRBJ2-7,NA,TRBD1,TGCGCCAGCAGCGGTGACAGGGGGCTATCCTACGAGCAGTACTTC,CASSGDRGLSYEQYF
TRBV6-2/TRBV6-3,15,TRBJ1-1,NA,NA,TGTGCCAGCAGTTACACCATACGGGGGAACACTGAAGCTTTCTTT,CASSYTIRGNTEAFF
TRBV6-2/TRBV6-3,15,TRBJ1-5,NA,NA,TGTGCCAGCACCCCCCAGGGTGGAAGCAATCAGCCCCAGCATTTT,CASTPQGGSNQPQHF
TRBV5-6,14,TRBJ1-6,once,TRBD1,TGTGCCAGCAGCTTGGGACAGGGAAATTCACCCCTCCACTTT,CASSLGQGNSPLHF
TRBV13,15,TRBJ1-4,NA,TRBD1,TGTGCCAGCAGCTTAGGACCGTCAGGGGGGGAAAAACTGTTTTTT,CASSLGPSGGEKLFF
TRBV2,11,TRBJ1-1,NA,NA,TGTGCCAGCAGTCGGAACACTGAAGCTTTCTTT,CASSRNTEAFF
TRBV19,14,TRBJ1-5,once,NA,TGTGCCAGTAGTATCAGAGGGCAAAATCAGCCCCAGCATTTT,CASSIRGQNQPQHF
TRBV7-2,16,TRBJ1-2,NA,NA,TGTGCCAGCAGCCCTGTCCGGGCGGGGGCTCGGTATGGCTACACCTTC,CASSPVRAGARYGYTF
TRBV14,13,TRBJ1-2,NA,NA,TGTGCCAGCAGCCAAAGACAGGCCTATGGCTACACCTTC,CASSQRQAYGYTF
TRBV27,13,TRBJ2-3,NA,NA,TGTGCCAGCAGGGGCTGGAGCACAGATACGCAGTATTTT,CASRGWSTDTQYF
TRBV6-5,13,TRBJ1-1,NA,NA,TGTGCCAGCCTCAGACAGCTGAACACTGAAGCTTTCTTT,CASLRQLNTEAFF
TRBV6-2/TRBV6-3,17,TRBJ2-1,NA,TRBD2,TGTGCCAGCAGTTACTCGAGAAGCGGGGGGGCCTTGGATGAGCAGTTCTTC,CASSYSRSGGALDEQFF
TRBV3-1/TRBV3-2,17,TRBJ2-3,NA,TRBD2,TGTGCCAGCAGCCATAGCCGACTAGCGGGTAACACAGATACGCAGTATTTT,CASSHSRLAGNTDTQYF
TRBV5-6,14,TRBJ1-1,NA,TRBD1,TGTGCCAGCAGCTACAGGGGCGGCGGCACTGAAGCTTTCTTT,CASSYRGGGTEAFF
TRBV7-8,12,TRBJ1-5,NA,NA,TGTGCCAGCGGCCATTTCGAGCAGCCCCAGCATTTT,CASGHFEQPQHF
TRBV7-8,15,TRBJ1-6,NA,NA,TGTGCCAGCAGCTTAGGAGGGGGAACTTATTCACCCCTCCACTTT,CASSLGGGTYSPLHF
TRBV30,13,TRBJ1-5,NA,NA,TGTGCCTGGAGTACCTCAGGGTATCAGCCCCAGCATTTT,CAWSTSGYQPQHF
TRBV5-1,13,TRBJ2-5,NA,NA,TGCGCCAGCAGTTTGAGAACTCAAGAGACCCAGTACTTC,CASSLRTQETQYF
TRBV5-1,13,TRBJ2-3,NA,TRBD1,TGCGCCAGTGGGACAGACCGCACAGATACGCAGTATTTT,CASGTDRTDTQYF
TRBV7-9,18,TRBJ2-7,NA,TRBD2,TGTGCCAGCAGCTTAGAGACGGGAGGGCGCCCTCATCCCTACGAGCAGTACTTC,CASSLETGGRPHPYEQYF